This T cell receptor (beta chain) came from a study of early stage breast cancer tumors. This CDR3 region has 15 residues. Germline-derived CDR1 and CDR2 are MDHEN and SYDVKM. The V end was cut by 7 bases, the J end by 2 bases, with 12 bases between. Sequenced by immunoSEQ multiplex PCR; TCRdb stores in-frame clones only, minus some. The repertoire holds about 8,000 clones, approximately 60% seen once, with roughly 7% in the top ten. This clonotype was obtained from a person aged 65 to 85 with breast cancer. The specimen was breast tumor tissue. The chain recombines TRBV28 with TRBJ2-6; the D is unclear. The CDR3 region is CASTGTRAGANVLTF. CDR3 DNA sequence: TGTGCCAGCACCGGAACCCGGGCTGGGGCCAACGTCCTGACTTTC.